These 24 T cell receptor beta chains share one sample of origin, sequenced in a study of blood T cell repertoires in COVID-19. Sequencing was performed with immunoSEQ multiplex PCR; in TCRdb, only in-frame clones are kept and a portion is missing. Here the sample spans fewer than 300,000 clones, roughly 90% being singletons. The specimen was peripheral blood. The receptors were sampled from a woman younger than 45 with COVID-19, enrolled during active disease.

The chain employs TRBV7-2 and TRBJ1-6; D may be TRBD1 (6 bases). There are 14 residues in the CDR3. Trimming took 2 bases from V and 8 from J, leaving 10 bases between them. Per the germline V gene, CDR1 is SGHTA and CDR2 is FQGNSA. CDR3 in DNA: TGTGCCAGCAGCTTACGCAGGGGCGATTCACCCCTCCACTTT. This translates into CASSLRRGDSPLHF.

V usage is TRBV28 and J usage is TRBJ2-2; D may be TRBD1 (5 bases). Per the germline V gene, CDR1 is MDHEN and CDR2 is SYDVKM. Trimming stripped 8 bases from V and 1 base from J, with 11 bases between. This CDR3 has 14 residues. The CDR3 DNA reads TGTGCCAGCCGCAGGACAATGAACACCGGGGAGCTGTTTTTT. This codes for CASRRTMNTGELFF.

J is TRBJ2-5 and V is TRBV29-1; D possibly corresponds to TRBD1 (5 bases). V was trimmed by 3 bases and J by 9 bases, leaving 11 bases between them. Germline V gene sequence: CDR1 SQVTM, CDR2 ANQGSEA. The CDR3 has 11 residues. CDR3 nucleotide sequence: TGCAGCGTTGAGAAGGGGATGGCCCAGTACTTC. Protein sequence: CSVEKGMAQYF.

This clone has just one count. CDR3 region: CAWRSSRGREKLFF. As DNA, the CDR3 is TGTGCCTGGAGATCATCCAGGGGACGGGAAAAACTGTTTTTT. The chain carries TRBV30 and TRBJ1-4, with D tentatively TRBD1 (6 bases). Germline V gene lookup returns CDR1 GTSNPN and CDR2 SVGIG (reference sequence). This CDR3 has 14 residues. V shed 3 bases and J shed 8 bases, with 16 bases lying between them.

The rearrangement joins TRBV9 to TRBJ2-2; TRBD1 matches at 10 bases. Trimming removed 3 bases from V and 5 bases from J; junction bases left unmatched: 4. This CDR3 contains 15 residues. Germline assignment: CDR1 SGDLS and CDR2 YYNGEE. The CDR3 sequence: CASSGGTGVTGELFF. Here the CDR3 DNA reads TGTGCCAGCAGCGGCGGGACAGGGGTGACCGGGGAGCTGTTTTTT.

The rearrangement links TRBV5-4 to TRBJ1-2; possible D gene TRBD1, 6 bases. The germline V gene encodes CDR1 SGHNT and CDR2 YYREEE (reference sequence). The CDR3 sequence is 12 residues long. Trimming shortened V by 7 bases and J by 0 bases, and 7 bases separated the two germline ends. The CDR3 reads CASGQSNYGYTF. The CDR3, as DNA: TGTGCCAGCGGACAGTCTAACTATGGCTACACCTTC.

The rearrangement joins TRBV18 to TRBJ2-7; TRBD1 might be the D (6 bases). Germline CDR1 reads KGHSH; CDR2 reads LQKENI. The CDR3 loop spans 14 amino acids. V lost 3 bases, J lost 2 bases, and 11 bases lay in between. The CDR3: CASSPGTSAYEQYF. The CDR3 DNA reads as TGTGCCAGCTCACCCGGGACAAGCGCCTACGAGCAGTACTTC.

The chain has TRBV30 and TRBJ1-5; possible D gene TRBD1, 5 bases. The CDR3 is 14 residues long. V lost 2 bases to trimming and J lost 5 bases, with 13 bases between them. Germline CDR1 reads GTSNPN; CDR2 reads SVGIG (reference sequence). This CDR3 is CAWSRGRADQPQHF. The CDR3 coding sequence is TGTGCCTGGAGTCGGGGGAGGGCGGATCAGCCCCAGCATTTT.

The chain carries TRBV3-1 (or the pseudogene TRBV3-2) and TRBJ1-1, with 8 bases aligning to TRBD1. The V and J ends lost 1 base and 5 bases, in that order; junction bases with no gene match: 9. Germline V gives CDR1 LGHDT, CDR2 YNNKEL (reference sequence). The CDR3 covers 16 residues. The CDR3 protein is CASSQAPTGGWTEAFF. CDR3 nucleotide sequence: TGTGCCAGCAGCCAAGCCCCAACAGGGGGATGGACTGAAGCTTTCTTT.

This clone has more than one count but fewer than ten. The CDR3 nucleotides are TGCGCCAGCAGCGCGGGACGCGTGACTAGCAACACAGATACGCAGTATTTT. Its translation is CASSAGRVTSNTDTQYF. The chain has TRBV5-1 and TRBJ2-3; TRBD2 aligns across 7 bases. The trim removed 4 bases at V and 2 bases at J, leaving 13 bases unmatched. The CDR3 extends over 17 amino acids. Germline V gene lookup returns CDR1 SGHRS and CDR2 YFSETQ.

The sample holds one count of this clone. The rearrangement links TRBV4-1 to TRBJ2-7, with D tentatively TRBD1 (5 bases). The CDR3 covers 15 residues. CDR1 MGHRA and CDR2 YSYEKL come from the germline V gene. V lost 3 bases and J 5 bases, leaving 17 bases between the germline ends. The CDR3 sequence is CASSQGPMTGNEQYF. The CDR3 nucleotides are TGCGCCAGCAGCCAGGGGCCCATGACGGGCAACGAGCAGTACTTC.

CDR3 protein: CASSFSPGEDETQYF. CDR3 in DNA: TGTGCCAGCAGTTTTTCGCCGGGAGAGGATGAGACCCAGTACTTC. The gene calls are TRBV27 and TRBJ2-5; D may be TRBD2 (6 bases). Deletions cut 3 bases from V and 5 bases from J, with 16 bases between. The CDR3 spans 15 residues. In germline, CDR1 is MNHEY, CDR2 SMNVEV (reference sequence).

This sequence joins TRBV11-2 and TRBJ2-7; TRBD2 is a possible D gene (5 bases). The V end lost 4 bases, the J end lost 6 bases, and 13 bases lay between the germline ends. The CDR3 has 13 amino acids. Germline assignment: CDR1 SGHAT and CDR2 FQNNGV. The CDR3 region has the DNA TGTGCCAGCAGCTCAGGACTGGCCCCCGAGCAGTACTTC. Translated, it gives CASSSGLAPEQYF.

V is TRBV5-6 and J is TRBJ2-3; 11 bases line up with TRBD2. The ends lost 2 bases at V and 4 bases at J; junction bases unmatched: 6. The CDR3 extends over 16 amino acids. CDR1 and CDR2 from the germline V gene are SGHDT and YYEEEE. CDR3 protein: CASSFSLAGGADTQYF. The CDR3 coding sequence is TGTGCCAGCAGCTTCAGCCTAGCGGGAGGCGCAGATACGCAGTATTTT.

The chain uses TRBV18 and TRBJ1-1; D call uncertain. V lost 7 bases to trimming and J lost 5 bases, with 11 bases between them. This CDR3 is 12 amino acids long. Germline V gene data show CDR1 as KGHSH and CDR2 as LQKENI. CDR3 coding DNA: TGTGCCAGCTGGACTCCGGGAACTGAAGCTTTCTTT. Its translation is CASWTPGTEAFF.

This chain uses TRBV5-1 with TRBJ1-2, with 8 positions matching TRBD1. V gave up 0 bases and J gave up 1 base; unmatched junction bases: 8. The CDR3 contains 17 residues. Germline CDR1 is SGHRS and CDR2 is YFSETQ. Here the CDR3 DNA reads TGCGCCAGCAGCTTGGGGGACAGGAGCGAAGTTAACTATGGCTACACCTTC. It codes for CASSLGDRSEVNYGYTF.

This sequence joins TRBV6-6 and TRBJ2-5; TRBD2 might be the D (5 bases). V lost 0 bases, J lost 3 bases, and 8 bases lay in between. The CDR3 has 14 residues. Germline V gene lookup returns CDR1 MNHNY and CDR2 SVGAGI (reference sequence). Here the CDR3 DNA reads TGTGCCAGCAGTTACTCGGAGCGGAAAGAGACCCAGTACTTC. Its protein is CASSYSERKETQYF.

This rearrangement joins TRBV11-3 to TRBJ2-2; TRBD2 matches at 7 bases. Germline assignment: CDR1 SGHNT and CDR2 YENEEA. The CDR3 totals 16 residues. The V and J ends lost 8 bases and 5 bases, in that order; junction bases with no gene match: 14. DNA for the CDR3: TGTGCCAGCGCTATGAGGGGCGGGAGAGGAACCGGGGAGCTGTTTTTT. It translates to CASAMRGGRGTGELFF.

The V and J genes are TRBV15 and TRBJ1-6, with TRBD1 identical over 9 bases. The CDR3 is 14 residues long. CDR1 and CDR2 from the germline V gene are LNHNV and YYDKDF (reference sequence). With V trimmed by 3 bases and J by 10 bases, 4 bases remained unmatched. CDR3 protein: CATSRDRGGSPLHF. The CDR3 coding sequence is TGTGCCACCAGCAGGGACAGGGGCGGGTCACCCCTCCACTTT.

This clone is a singleton in its sample. The chain links TRBV18 to TRBJ1-2; perhaps TRBD1 as D (5 bases). Germline V gives CDR1 KGHSH, CDR2 LQKENI. This CDR3 contains 15 residues. The ends were cut back, 0 bases at V and 3 bases at J, with 11 bases in the middle. As DNA, the CDR3 is TGTGCCAGCTCACCACCATACGGGACTGACTATGGCTACACCTTC. Residues: CASSPPYGTDYGYTF.

The chain recombines TRBV7-3 with TRBJ1-1, with D unclear. V was cut by 4 bases and J by 0 bases, with 15 bases left in between. This CDR3 is 16 amino acids long. Germline loops: CDR1 SGHTA, CDR2 FQGTGA. The CDR3 here is CASSYSLERVNTEAFF. CDR3 DNA: TGTGCCAGCAGCTACTCCCTGGAGAGGGTGAACACTGAAGCTTTCTTT. Looking up the rest from reference TRBV7-3 and TRBJ1-1 gives the full variable domain: GAGVSQTPSNKVTEKGKYVELRCDPISGHTALYWYRQSLGQGPEFLIYFQGTGAADDSGLPNDRFFAVRPEGSVSTLKIQRTERGDSAVYLCASSYSLERVNTEAFFGQGTRLTVV.

The chain links TRBV2 to TRBJ2-2, with TRBD2 as a possible D gene (5 bases). CDR1 is SNHLY and CDR2 is FYNNEI in the germline V gene. There are 15 residues in the CDR3. Deletions cut 1 base from V and 4 bases from J, with 10 bases between. CDR3 region: CASSEEEAVTGELFF. The DNA for the CDR3 is TGTGCCAGCAGTGAAGAGGAGGCCGTCACCGGGGAGCTGTTTTTT.

The CDR3 DNA is TGTGCCAGCAGCGTAGGGCTAGCGGGAGATTACGAGCAGTACTTC. Its protein product is CASSVGLAGDYEQYF. The chain recombines TRBV9 with TRBJ2-7, with TRBD2 identical over 10 bases. Germline-derived CDR1 and CDR2 are SGDLS and YYNGEE. Trimming removed 0 bases from V and 4 bases from J; junction bases left unmatched: 4. The CDR3 sequence is 15 residues long.

In this sample, this clone turned up once. J is TRBJ2-2 and V is TRBV5-4; 13 positions match TRBD2. V was clipped by 4 bases and J by 10 bases; unmatched bases: 13. CDR1 is SGHNT and CDR2 is YYREEE in the germline V gene (reference sequence). The CDR3 runs to 17 residues. CDR3 sequence: CASSDPGLAGRVEELFF. CDR3 in DNA: TGTGCCAGCAGCGACCCGGGACTAGCGGGAAGGGTCGAGGAGCTGTTTTTT.